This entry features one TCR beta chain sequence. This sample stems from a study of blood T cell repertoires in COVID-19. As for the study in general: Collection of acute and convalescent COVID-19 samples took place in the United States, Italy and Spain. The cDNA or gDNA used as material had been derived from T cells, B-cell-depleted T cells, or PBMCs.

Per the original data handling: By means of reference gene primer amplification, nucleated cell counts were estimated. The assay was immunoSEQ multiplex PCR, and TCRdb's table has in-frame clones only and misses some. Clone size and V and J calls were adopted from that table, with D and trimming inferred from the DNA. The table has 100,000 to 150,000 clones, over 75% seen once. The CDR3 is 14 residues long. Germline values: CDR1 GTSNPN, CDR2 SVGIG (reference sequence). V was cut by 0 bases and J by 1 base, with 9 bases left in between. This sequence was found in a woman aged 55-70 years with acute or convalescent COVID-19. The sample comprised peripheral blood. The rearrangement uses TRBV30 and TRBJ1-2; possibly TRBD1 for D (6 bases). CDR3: CAWSVKGVNYGYTF. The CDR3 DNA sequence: TGTGCCTGGAGTGTAAAGGGGGTTAACTATGGCTACACCTTC. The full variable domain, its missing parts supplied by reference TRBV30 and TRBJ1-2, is SQTIHQWPATLVQPVGSPLSLECTVEGTSNPNLYWYRQAAGRGLQLLFYSVGIGQISSEVPQNLSASRPQDRQFILSSKKLLLSDSGFYLCAWSVKGVNYGYTFGSGTRLTVV.